This T cell receptor (beta chain) was sequenced for a study of healthy donors' naive CD4 and CD8 T cells. Study overall: All functional IMGT TCR alpha variants were covered by new primers. The study's findings and limits: The study did not address homeostatic proliferation effects in naive T cells. Reportedly, most V and J gene segments showed naive CD4+ versus CD8+ bias.

CDR1 and CDR2 from the germline V gene are SGHKS and YYEKEE (reference sequence). The CDR3 contains 15 residues. V lost 3 bases and J 6 bases, leaving 16 bases between the germline ends. Each TCR library used around 540 ng of total RNA and a linear amplification protocol. TCRdb analysed the reads with MiXCR anew, one entry per CDR3 protein. The sample comprises some 190,000 distinct CDR3 sequences, 74% of which are singletons, and around 2% rests with the top ten. Naive T cells were sorted: CD4+CD8-CD45RO-CD45RA+ for CD4+, CD8+CD4-CD45RA+CD27bright for CD8+. In its sample, this clonotype was seen once. Its target is unknown.

The sample consisted of naive CD4+ and CD8+ T cells sorted from blood, pooled from several donors. The clonotype was recovered from a pool of human donors in good health; the sample pools cells from several healthy donors. The chain couples TRBV5-5 to TRBJ1-5, with D possibly matching TRBD1 (5 bases). The CDR3 here is CASSSNRGVGQPQHF. CDR3 coding DNA: TGTGCCAGCAGCTCCAATCGGGGGGTGGGTCAGCCCCAGCATTTT.